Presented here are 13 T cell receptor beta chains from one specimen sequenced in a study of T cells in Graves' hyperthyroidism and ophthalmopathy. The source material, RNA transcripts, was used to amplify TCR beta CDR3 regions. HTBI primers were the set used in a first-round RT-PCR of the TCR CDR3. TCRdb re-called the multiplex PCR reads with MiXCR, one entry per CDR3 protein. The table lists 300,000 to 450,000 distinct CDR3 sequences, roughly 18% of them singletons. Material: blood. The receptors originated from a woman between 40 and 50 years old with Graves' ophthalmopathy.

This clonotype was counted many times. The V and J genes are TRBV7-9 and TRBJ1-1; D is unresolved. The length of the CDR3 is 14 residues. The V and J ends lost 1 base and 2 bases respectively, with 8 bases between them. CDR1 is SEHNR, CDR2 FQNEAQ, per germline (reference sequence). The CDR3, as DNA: TGTGCCAGCAGCTTAGGGGTCGAAAACACTGAAGCTTTCTTT. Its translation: CASSLGVENTEAFF. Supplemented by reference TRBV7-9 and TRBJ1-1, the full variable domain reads DTGVSQNPRHKITKRGQNVTFRCDPISEHNRLYWYRQTLGQGPEFLTYFQNEAQLEKSRLLSDRFSAERPKGSFSTLEIQRTEQGDSAMYLCASSLGVENTEAFFGQGTRLTVV.

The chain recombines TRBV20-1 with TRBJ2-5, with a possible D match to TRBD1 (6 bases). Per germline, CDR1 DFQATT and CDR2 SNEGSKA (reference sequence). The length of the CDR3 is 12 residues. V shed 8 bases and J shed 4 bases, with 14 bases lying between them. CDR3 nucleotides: TGCAGTACTTTCGACAGGAGAGAGACCCAGTACTTC. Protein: CSTFDRRETQYF.

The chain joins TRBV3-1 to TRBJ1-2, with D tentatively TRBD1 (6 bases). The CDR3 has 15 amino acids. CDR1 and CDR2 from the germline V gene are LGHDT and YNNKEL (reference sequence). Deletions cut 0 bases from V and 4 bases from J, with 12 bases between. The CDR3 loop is CASSQEIGGIYGYTF. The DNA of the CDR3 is TGTGCCAGCAGCCAAGAAATAGGGGGGATCTATGGCTACACCTTC.

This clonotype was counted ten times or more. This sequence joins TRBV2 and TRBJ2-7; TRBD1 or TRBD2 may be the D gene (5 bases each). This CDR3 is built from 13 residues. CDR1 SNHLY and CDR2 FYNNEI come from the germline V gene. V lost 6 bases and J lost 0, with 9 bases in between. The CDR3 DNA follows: TGTGCCAGCAGGGCAGGGAGCTCCTACGAGCAGTACTTC. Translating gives CASRAGSSYEQYF.

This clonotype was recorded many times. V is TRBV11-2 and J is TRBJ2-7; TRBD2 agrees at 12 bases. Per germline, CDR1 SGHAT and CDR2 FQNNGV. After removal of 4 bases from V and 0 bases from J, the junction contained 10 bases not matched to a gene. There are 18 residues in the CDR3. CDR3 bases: TGTGCCAGCAGCTCGATCGGACCGGGACTAGCGGGCTCCTACGAGCAGTACTTC. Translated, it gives CASSSIGPGLAGSYEQYF. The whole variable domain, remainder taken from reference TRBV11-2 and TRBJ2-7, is EAGVAQSPRYKIIEKRQSVAFWCNPISGHATLYWYQQILGQGPKLLIQFQNNGVVDDSQLPKDRFSAERLKGVDSTLKIQPAKLEDSAVYLCASSSIGPGLAGSYEQYFGPGTRLTVT.

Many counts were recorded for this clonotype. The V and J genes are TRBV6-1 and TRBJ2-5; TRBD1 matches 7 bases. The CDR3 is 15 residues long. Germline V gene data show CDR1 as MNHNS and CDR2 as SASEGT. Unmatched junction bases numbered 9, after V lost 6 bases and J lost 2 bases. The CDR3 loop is CASSRTPGQQETQYF. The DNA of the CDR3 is TGTGCCAGCAGCCGAACTCCGGGACAGCAAGAGACCCAGTACTTC.

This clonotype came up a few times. The CDR3 loop is CAWSVIAYEQYF. DNA of the CDR3: TGTGCCTGGAGTGTAATCGCCTACGAGCAGTACTTC. J is TRBJ2-7 and V is TRBV30; D call uncertain. This CDR3 is built from 12 residues. With 0 bases removed from V and 2 bases from J, the gap between germline ends came to 5 bases. In germline, CDR1 is GTSNPN, CDR2 SVGIG (reference sequence).

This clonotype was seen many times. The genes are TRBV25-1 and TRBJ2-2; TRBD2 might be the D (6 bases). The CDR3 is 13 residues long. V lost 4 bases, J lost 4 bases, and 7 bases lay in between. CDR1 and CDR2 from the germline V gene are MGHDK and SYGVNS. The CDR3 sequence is CASSGRATGELFF. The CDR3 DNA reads TGTGCCAGCAGTGGGAGGGCCACCGGGGAGCTGTTTTTT.

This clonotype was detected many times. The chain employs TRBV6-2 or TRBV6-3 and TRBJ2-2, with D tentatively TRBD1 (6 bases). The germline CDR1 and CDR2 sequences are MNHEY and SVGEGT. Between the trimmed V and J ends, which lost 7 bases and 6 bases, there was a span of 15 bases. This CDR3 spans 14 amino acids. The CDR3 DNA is TGTGCCAGCACTAACCAGGGGCGATCCGGGGAGCTGTTTTTT. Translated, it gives CASTNQGRSGELFF.

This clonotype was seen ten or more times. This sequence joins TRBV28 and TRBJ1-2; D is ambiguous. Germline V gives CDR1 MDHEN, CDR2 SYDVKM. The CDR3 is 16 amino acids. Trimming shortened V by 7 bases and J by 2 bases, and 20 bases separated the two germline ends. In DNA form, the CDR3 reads TGTGCCAGCATCTCAAGTGGGCTGGGCCCCAACTATGGCTACACCTTC. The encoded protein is CASISSGLGPNYGYTF.

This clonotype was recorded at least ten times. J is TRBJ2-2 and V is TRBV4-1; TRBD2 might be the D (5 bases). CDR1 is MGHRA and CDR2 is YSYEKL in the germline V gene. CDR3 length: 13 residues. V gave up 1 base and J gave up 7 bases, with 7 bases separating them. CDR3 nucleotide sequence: TGCGCCAGCAGCCAAGTGAGCGGCGGGGAGCTGTTTTTT. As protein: CASSQVSGGELFF.

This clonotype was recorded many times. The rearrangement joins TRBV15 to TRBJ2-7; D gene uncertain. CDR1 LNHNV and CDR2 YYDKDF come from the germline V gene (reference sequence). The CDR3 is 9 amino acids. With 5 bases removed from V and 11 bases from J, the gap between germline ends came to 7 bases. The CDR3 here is CATSPQEYF. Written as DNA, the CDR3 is TGTGCCACCAGCCCCCAGGAGTACTTC. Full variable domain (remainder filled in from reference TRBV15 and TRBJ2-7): DAMVIQNPRYQVTQFGKPVTLSCSQTLNHNVMYWYQQKSSQAPKLLFHYYDKDFNNEADTPDNFQSRRPNTSFCFLDIRSPGLGDTAMYLCATSPQEYFGPGTRLTVT.

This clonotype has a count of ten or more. The CDR3 DNA reads TGTGCCAGCTCAGCAACGGACGGTACTGAAGCTTTCTTT. This gives the protein CASSATDGTEAFF. The rearrangement joins TRBV18 to TRBJ1-1; D remains ambiguous. Trimming left V 5 bases short and J 5 bases short, with 12 bases between. Looked up from germline, CDR1 is KGHSH and CDR2 is LQKENI. This CDR3 is 13 amino acids long.